What follows are 19 T cell receptor beta chains derived from one specimen sequenced in a study of blood T cell repertoires in COVID-19. Profiling relied on immunoSEQ multiplex PCR, and the TCRdb table lists in-frame clones only, not all of them. The sample contains roughly 200,000 clones, about 88% of which appear only once. The sample was peripheral blood. The source is a man between 35 and 55 years old with active or convalescent COVID-19.

V gene TRBV3-1 (or the pseudogene TRBV3-2) combines with J gene TRBJ1-4, with 7 bases fitting TRBD1. The V gene's germline CDR1 is LGHDT and CDR2 YNNKEL (reference sequence). With 8 bases clipped from V and 3 bases from J, the junction kept 6 bases outside the gene matches. CDR3 length: 14 residues. CDR3 bases: TGTGCCAGCGCACAGGGGCGATCTAATGAAAAACTGTTTTTT. It is translated as CASAQGRSNEKLFF.

CDR3 bases: TGTGCCAGCAGTCTAAGGAGACAGGGGGCGGGTCAGCCCCAGCATTTT. Translating it yields CASSLRRQGAGQPQHF. V and J are TRBV6-6 and TRBJ1-5, with 10 nucleotides matching TRBD1. V was clipped by 5 bases and J by 6 bases; unmatched bases: 10. The germline V gene has CDR1 MNHNY and CDR2 SVGAGI (reference sequence). This CDR3 is 16 amino acids long.

The V and J genes are TRBV28 and TRBJ1-6; 8 bases are shared with TRBD1. With V trimmed by 7 bases and J by 7 bases, 6 bases remained unmatched. The CDR3 consists of 14 residues. Germline CDR1 reads MDHEN; CDR2 reads SYDVKM. In nucleotides, the CDR3 is TGTGCCAGCAAATCCGGGACAGGCAATTCACCCCTCCACTTT. Its protein product is CASKSGTGNSPLHF.

This clone has a single count. The CDR3 nucleotides read TGTGCCAGCAGTTTACTAACACGCCGGGCCTACGAGCAGTACTTC. This gives the protein CASSLLTRRAYEQYF. This chain joins TRBV28 and TRBJ2-7; no clear D gene. The CDR3 has 15 residues. V was trimmed by 2 bases and J by 2 bases, leaving 13 bases between them. Looked up from germline, CDR1 is MDHEN and CDR2 is SYDVKM.

The V and J genes are TRBV4-2 and TRBJ1-6; D is uncertain. From germline, CDR1 is LGHNA and CDR2 YNFKEQ. V was trimmed by 0 bases and J by 0 bases, leaving 9 bases between them. The CDR3 spans 17 residues. CDR3 in amino acids: CASSQEARSSYNSPLHF. CDR3 sequence (DNA): TGTGCCAGCAGCCAAGAAGCGAGGAGCTCCTATAATTCACCCCTCCACTTT.

This clone was seen once. This sequence joins TRBV23-1 and TRBJ2-2; TRBD1 matches 10 bases. TRBV23-1 is flagged as an ORF with uncertain function. J gave up 8 bases and V 1 base, and 7 bases lay outside the gene matches. This CDR3 is 16 amino acids long. CDR3 nucleotides: TGCGCCAGCAGTCAATTAGGGACAGGGGTACCGGGGGAGCTGTTTTTT. The encoded protein is CASSQLGTGVPGELFF.

The table lists this clone with a count of one. V gene TRBV6-2 or TRBV6-3 combines with J gene TRBJ1-4, with D possibly TRBD1 on 5 matching bases. Germline V CDR1 and CDR2: MNHEY, SVGEGT. Deletions cut 2 bases from V and 4 bases from J, with 8 bases between. The CDR3 runs to 14 residues. CDR3: CASSYEGLNEKLFF. The CDR3 bases are TGTGCCAGCAGTTACGAGGGACTTAATGAAAAACTGTTTTTT.

J is TRBJ1-5 and V is TRBV5-6, with TRBD1 as a possible D gene (6 bases). Trimming shortened V by 0 bases and J by 4 bases, and 11 bases separated the two germline ends. The germline CDR1 and CDR2 sequences are SGHDT and YYEEEE. CDR3 length: 15 amino acids. As DNA, the CDR3 is TGTGCCAGCAGCTTGGGCCCGGGACAAAATCAGCCCCAGCATTTT. Translated: CASSLGPGQNQPQHF.

This clone was recorded once. The V call is TRBV14, the J call TRBJ1-2; 8 bases are a match to TRBD1. Unmatched junction bases numbered 6, after V lost 4 bases and J lost 5 bases. This CDR3 spans 14 amino acids. Germline CDR1 and CDR2: SGHDN and FVKESK. In DNA, the CDR3 is TGTGCCAGCAGCCTACAGGGGGGTCCTTATGGCTACACCTTC. Translated: CASSLQGGPYGYTF. Full variable domain (missing parts from reference TRBV14 and TRBJ1-2): EAGVTQFPSHSVIEKGQTVTLRCDPISGHDNLYWYRRVMGKEIKFLLHFVKESKQDESGMPNNRFLAERTGGTYSTLKVQPAELEDSGVYFCASSLQGGPYGYTFGSGTRLTVV.

V gene TRBV6-5 combines with J gene TRBJ2-2; 8 nucleotides align to TRBD2. Germline V gene lookup returns CDR1 MNHEY and CDR2 SVGAGI. This CDR3 is 15 amino acids long. Germline trimming cut 6 bases from V and 6 bases from J; bases unmatched to any gene: 9. CDR3 sequence (DNA): TGTGCCAGCAGCCCCGGGGGGGGGCCGTCCGGGGAGCTGTTTTTT. It yields the protein CASSPGGGPSGELFF.

The J gene is TRBJ1-1, the V gene TRBV6-2 or TRBV6-3; weak D call: TRBD1 (6 bases). CDR1 and CDR2 (germline): MNHEY, SVGEGT. The CDR3 extends over 16 amino acids. Trimming cost V 2 bases and J 3 bases, with 16 bases left between them. The CDR3, as DNA: TGTGCCAGCAGTTACGAGAGGGGGAGATGGGACACTGAAGCTTTCTTT. Translation gives CASSYERGRWDTEAFF.

The CDR3 bases are TGTGCCAGCAGCTCACTTAAGGGGGCGAACTATGGCTACACCTTC. It is translated as CASSSLKGANYGYTF. The rearrangement joins TRBV11-1 to TRBJ1-2, with 7 bases lining up with TRBD1. After removal of 4 bases from V and 2 bases from J, the junction contained 7 bases not matched to a gene. The CDR3 totals 15 residues. Per germline, CDR1 SGHAT and CDR2 FQDESV (reference sequence).

A single count supports this clone. The chain has TRBV5-1 and TRBJ2-5; D is uncertain. Germline assignment: CDR1 SGHRS and CDR2 YFSETQ. The CDR3 has 12 residues. Deletions cut 0 bases from V and 5 bases from J, with 5 bases between. CDR3 coding DNA: TGCGCCAGCAGCTTGGGGCACGAGACCCAGTACTTC. It yields the protein CASSLGHETQYF. The full variable domain, completed using reference TRBV5-1 and TRBJ2-5, is KAGVTQTPRYLIKTRGQQVTLSCSPISGHRSVSWYQQTPGQGLQFLFEYFSETQRNKGNFPGRFSGRQFSNSRSEMNVSTLELGDSALYLCASSLGHETQYFGPGTRLLVL.

This chain links TRBV5-1 with TRBJ1-1; the match to TRBD1 covers 7 bases. The CDR3 spans 16 residues. CDR1 is SGHRS, CDR2 YFSETQ, per germline. The V gene end was trimmed by 1 base and the J gene end by 2 bases; junction bases not matched to a gene: 8. CDR3 nucleotide sequence: TGCGCCAGCAGCTTGAGGCCGACAGGGCCTAACACTGAAGCTTTCTTT. This translates into CASSLRPTGPNTEAFF.

This clone came up a few times. The chain is built from TRBV5-6 and TRBJ1-1; D is uncertain. The CDR3 loop spans 13 amino acids. Trimming stripped 0 bases from V and 4 bases from J, with 7 bases between. Germline CDR1 and CDR2: SGHDT and YYEEEE. The CDR3 loop reads CASSLGLFTEAFF. The CDR3 DNA reads as TGTGCCAGCAGCTTGGGTCTTTTCACTGAAGCTTTCTTT.

V is TRBV24-1 and J is TRBJ1-5; TRBD1 agrees at 7 bases. Germline-derived CDR1 and CDR2 are KGHDR and SFDVKD. This CDR3 region has 13 residues. V lost 4 bases to trimming and J lost 6 bases; unmatched junction nucleotides: 2. CDR3 sequence reads: CATSEYRGQPQHF. In nucleotides, the CDR3 is TGTGCCACCAGTGAATACAGGGGTCAGCCCCAGCATTTT.

The sample holds one count of this clone. The V and J genes are TRBV10-3 and TRBJ1-2; D gene ambiguous. The germline V gene encodes CDR1 ENHRY and CDR2 SYGVKD. V was clipped by 0 bases and J by 8 bases, with 10 bases between them. The CDR3 covers 13 residues. The CDR3 region is CAISESVSGGYTF. CDR3 in DNA: TGTGCCATCAGTGAGTCTGTGAGCGGGGGCTACACCTTC.

This clone has more than one count but fewer than ten. V usage is TRBV28 and J usage is TRBJ1-1, with no clear D. Trimming stripped 3 bases from V and 0 bases from J, with 5 bases between. The germline V gene has CDR1 MDHEN and CDR2 SYDVKM. The CDR3 length is 13 residues. CDR3 DNA: TGTGCCAGCAGTTTGACTTTGAACACTGAAGCTTTCTTT. This sequence encodes CASSLTLNTEAFF.

This clone was seen a single time. J is TRBJ2-7 and V is TRBV5-4; 11 nucleotides align to TRBD2. Germline CDR1 reads SGHNT; CDR2 reads YYREEE (reference sequence). The junction had 8 bases not matched to a gene; V was cut back by 4 bases and J by 5 bases. This CDR3 has 15 amino acids. CDR3 amino acids: CASSPTSGGVDEQYF. The CDR3, as DNA: TGTGCCAGCAGCCCCACTAGCGGGGGAGTCGACGAGCAGTACTTC. Complete variable domain (other parts from reference TRBV5-4 and TRBJ2-7): ETGVTQSPTHLIKTRGQQVTLRCSSQSGHNTVSWYQQALGQGPQFIFQYYREEENGRGNFPPRFSGLQFPNYSSELNVNALELDDSALYLCASSPTSGGVDEQYFGPGTRLTVT.